The entry below gives a single T cell receptor (beta chain) sequence along with its context. What it recognizes is unknown. The sample is drawn from a study of blood T cells in healthy people across ages. Study results and limitations: A strong correlation was seen between TCR beta diversity and naive T cell percentage.

The study isolated at least 7 million PBMCs from each sample. CDR1 and CDR2 (germline): MGHDK, SYGVNS. CDR3 length: 15 amino acids. A second roughly 6 to 12 cycle PCR used barcoded and J-beta primers. Every sample returned 2.5 million or more CDR3-containing paired-end reads. Via MiXCR, TCRdb re-called the 5' RACE reads, giving one row per CDR3 protein. The sample consists of approximately 770,000 distinct CDR3 sequences, 55% to 70% of them appearing once. This sequence was found in a man between 25 and 39 years old in good health. Sequencing was done on a sample of blood. The genes are TRBV25-1 and TRBJ2-5; D ambiguous. Judging by the DNA end, TRBJ2-7 fits better; the J call may be wrong. CDR3 in DNA: TGTGCCAGCCTCGAAGAGGACGGCTCAGATTACGAGCAGTACTTC. This codes for CASLEEDGSDYEQYF.